This TCR beta chain was profiled in a study of blood T cell repertoires in COVID-19. Only in-frame clones appear in the TCRdb table, and some are missing; sequencing was by immunoSEQ multiplex PCR. Of about 89,000 clones in the sample, around three quarters were seen once. The germline V gene has CDR1 MNHEY and CDR2 SVGAGI. With V trimmed by 5 bases and J by 4 bases, 9 bases remained unmatched. This CDR3 region has 15 residues. The chain couples TRBV6-5 to TRBJ1-2, with 8 nucleotides matching TRBD1. Sample: peripheral blood. The receptor's source is a woman of 80 years or more with acute or convalescent COVID-19. The CDR3 spells CASSRLTGGGYGYTF. DNA for the CDR3: TGTGCCAGCAGTCGACTCACAGGGGGTGGCTATGGCTACACCTTC.